The following is a TCR beta chain sequence with its context. The authors ran a second PCR of 7 to 11 cycles using a sample-barcoded 5' primer and a J-beta primer mix. From the 5' RACE reads, TCRdb called clonotypes with MiXCR, one entry per CDR3 protein. The sample has 1.5 million to 2 million distinct CDR3 sequences; under 30% are singletons. The data were taken from a study of blood T cells in healthy people across ages. Per the germline V gene, CDR1 is SNHLY and CDR2 is FYNNEI. The germline V and J ends were trimmed by 9 bases and 3 bases, with 18 bases remaining between them. The CDR3 loop spans 15 amino acids.

Sample: blood. This sequence was found in a woman under 40 in good health. The chain uses TRBV2 and TRBJ1-5; maybe TRBD1 (5 bases). The CDR3 is CASRVGTAYNQPQHF. The DNA for the CDR3 is TGTGCCAGTAGAGTCGGGACCGCATACAATCAGCCCCAGCATTTT.